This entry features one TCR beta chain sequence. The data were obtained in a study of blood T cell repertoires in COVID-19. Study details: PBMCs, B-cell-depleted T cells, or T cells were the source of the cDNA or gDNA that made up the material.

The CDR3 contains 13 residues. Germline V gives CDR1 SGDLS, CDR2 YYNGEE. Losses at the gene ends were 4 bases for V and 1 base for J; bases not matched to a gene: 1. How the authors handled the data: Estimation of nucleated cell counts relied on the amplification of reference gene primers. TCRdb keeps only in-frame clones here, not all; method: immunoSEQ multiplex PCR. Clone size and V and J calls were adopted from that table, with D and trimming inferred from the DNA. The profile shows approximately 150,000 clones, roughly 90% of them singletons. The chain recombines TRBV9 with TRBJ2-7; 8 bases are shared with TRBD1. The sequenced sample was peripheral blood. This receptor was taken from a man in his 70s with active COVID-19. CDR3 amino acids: CASSRQGSYEQYF. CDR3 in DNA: TGTGCCAGCAGCCGACAGGGGTCCTACGAGCAGTACTTC.